The 20 T cell receptor beta chains in this list originate from one sample, sequenced in a study of cytomegalovirus exposure and HLA in healthy donors. Primers for the PCR totalled 60 Vbeta and 13 Jbeta. Clones were sequenced by immunoSEQ multiplex PCR, and TCRdb holds only the in-frame ones, with some missing. The table has over 40,000 clones, about 72% seen once; the top ten hold roughly 6.3%. What was sequenced was PBMCs. These receptors were collected from a man aged 30 to 45 in good health and CMV-seronegative.

This chain connects TRBV6-1 to TRBJ2-7; 7 bases align to TRBD1. V shed 4 bases, J shed 3 bases, and the junction held 3 bases outside the gene matches. This CDR3 contains 13 residues. CDR1 MNHNS and CDR2 SASEGT come from the germline V gene. CDR3 in DNA: TGTGCCAGCAGTGCACAGGGGTTCTACGAGCAGTACTTC. This encodes CASSAQGFYEQYF.

This chain connects TRBV5-5 to TRBJ1-3; D unclear. The CDR3 is 13 residues long. The V and J ends lost 0 bases and 8 bases respectively, with 9 bases between them. The germline CDR1 and CDR2 sequences are SGHKS and YYEKEE (reference sequence). CDR3 region: CASSLDSRYTIYF. Here the CDR3 DNA reads TGTGCCAGCAGCTTGGACAGTCGGTACACCATATATTTT.

The rearrangement joins TRBV18 to TRBJ1-1, with 8 nucleotides matching TRBD1. Germline loops: CDR1 KGHSH, CDR2 LQKENI. V was clipped by 4 bases and J by 4 bases; unmatched bases: 8. CDR3 length: 15 amino acids. DNA of the CDR3: TGTGCCAGCTCACTACAAGGACAGGGAGTCACTGAAGCTTTCTTT. Protein: CASSLQGQGVTEAFF.

On this clone: This CDR3 fails to terminate in the conserved phenylalanine or tryptophan, so it likely reflects a read error. V is TRBV5-1 and J is TRBJ1-3; D not certain. The V gene lost 4 bases and the J gene lost 2 bases, with 10 bases spanning the gap. CDR1 and CDR2 (germline): SGHRS, YFSETQ. The CDR3 loop spans 14 amino acids. The chain's CDR3 is CASSPASAGNTIYV. DNA of the CDR3: TGCGCCAGCAGCCCTGCCAGCGCTGGAAACACCATATATGTT.

This clone was seen once. This sequence joins TRBV30 and TRBJ2-5, with 7 bases aligning to TRBD2. Germline-derived CDR1 and CDR2 are GTSNPN and SVGIG (reference sequence). Germline trimming cut 3 bases from V and 5 bases from J; bases unmatched to any gene: 12. CDR3 length: 15 residues. The CDR3 DNA is TGTGCCTGGAGGGTTTGGGAGGGTGGGAAGGAGACCCAGTACTTC. Amino acid sequence: CAWRVWEGGKETQYF. Variable domain in full (rest from reference TRBV30 and TRBJ2-5): SQTIHQWPATLVQPVGSPLSLECTVEGTSNPNLYWYRQAAGRGLQLLFYSVGIGQISSEVPQNLSASRPQDRQFILSSKKLLLSDSGFYLCAWRVWEGGKETQYFGPGTRLLVL.

This clone turned up a few times. This chain uses TRBV5-1 with TRBJ1-1; maybe TRBD1 (5 bases). This CDR3 has 16 amino acids. Germline V gene sequence: CDR1 SGHRS, CDR2 YFSETQ. Trimming removed 0 bases from V and 10 bases from J, with 22 bases in between. This chain's CDR3 is CASSLVGREKPRGAFF. CDR3 bases: TGCGCCAGCAGCTTGGTTGGCAGGGAAAAGCCTAGAGGAGCTTTCTTT.

Only a few counts were recorded for this clone. The rearrangement links TRBV21-1 to TRBJ2-7; TRBD2, as called in the table, went unchecked against the DNA. TRBV21-1 is tagged as a pseudogene. The CDR3 length is 17 residues. The CDR3 here is CASRYSRTSGVAYEQYF. CDR3 nucleotides: TGTGCCAGCCGTTATTCTAGGACTAGCGGAGTTGCCTACGAGCAGTACTTC.

The chain employs TRBV4-1 and TRBJ1-2; D might be TRBD1 (5 bases). From germline, CDR1 is MGHRA and CDR2 YSYEKL. The CDR3 totals 14 residues. Trimming pared 0 bases from V and 8 bases from J, leaving 13 bases between. For the CDR3, the DNA is TGCGCCAGCAGCCAAGAAGGGACGGGACTGGGCTACACCTTC. Encoded protein: CASSQEGTGLGYTF.

This clone has a handful of counts. The chain joins TRBV5-6 to TRBJ2-3; D is perhaps TRBD1 (5 bases). The CDR3 length is 14 residues. The germline V and J ends were trimmed by 6 bases and 3 bases, with 14 bases remaining between them. The germline V gene has CDR1 SGHDT and CDR2 YYEEEE. CDR3 protein: CASKRGGDTDTQYF. In DNA, the CDR3 is TGTGCCAGCAAAAGGGGTGGGGATACAGATACGCAGTATTTT.

The chain carries TRBV5-6 and TRBJ1-1; D remains ambiguous. In germline, CDR1 is SGHDT, CDR2 YYEEEE. The CDR3 has 11 residues. Deletions cut 4 bases from V and 3 bases from J, with 4 bases between. The CDR3 DNA reads as TGTGCCAGCAGCCTGTACACTGAAGCTTTCTTT. Amino acids: CASSLYTEAFF.

V and J are TRBV6-4 and TRBJ2-1; 16 bases align to TRBD2. The germline V gene encodes CDR1 MRHNA and CDR2 SNTAGT. This CDR3 has 18 residues. With 3 bases clipped from V and 7 bases from J, the junction kept 9 bases outside the gene matches. CDR3 residues: CASSESGTSGRAVNEQFF. CDR3 sequence (DNA): TGTGCCAGCAGTGAGAGCGGGACTAGCGGGAGGGCCGTGAATGAGCAGTTCTTC.

This clone turned up a few times. The chain recombines TRBV5-8 with TRBJ2-7; TRBD2 matches 10 bases. Germline V gives CDR1 SGHTS, CDR2 YDEGEE. After removal of 4 bases from V and 4 bases from J, the junction contained 5 bases not matched to a gene. The CDR3 extends over 14 amino acids. The DNA for the CDR3 is TGTGCCAGCAGCCCTGGACTAGCGGCTTACGAGCAGTACTTC. Encoded protein: CASSPGLAAYEQYF.

This sequence joins TRBV27 and TRBJ2-1; TRBD2 is a possible D gene (6 bases). Trimming removed 3 bases at V and 3 bases at J, with 6 bases between. Germline CDR1 MNHEY, CDR2 SMNVEV (reference sequence). The CDR3 consists of 13 residues. The CDR3 here is CASSLGGYNEQFF. The CDR3 DNA reads as TGTGCCAGCAGTTTGGGGGGCTACAATGAGCAGTTCTTC.

Written as DNA, the CDR3 is TGTGCCAGCAGTTACTCGTCCCAGACAGGGAACACTGAAGCTTTCTTT. The encoded protein is CASSYSSQTGNTEAFF. The chain is built from TRBV6-5 and TRBJ1-1, with TRBD1 as a possible D gene (6 bases). CDR1 is MNHEY and CDR2 is SVGAGI in the germline V gene. Trimming left V 0 bases short and J 1 base short, with 12 bases between. CDR3 length equals 16 residues.

This clone was observed a handful of times. The chain uses TRBV5-4 and TRBJ2-1, with 9 bases lining up with TRBD2. The V gene end was trimmed by 0 bases and the J gene end by 9 bases; junction bases not matched to a gene: 10. Germline V CDR1 and CDR2: SGHNT, YYREEE (reference sequence). CDR3 length equals 16 residues. CDR3 coding DNA: TGTGCCAGCAGCTTGGAGGGTTCTAGCGGGATCGGTGAGCAGTTCTTC. Translation gives CASSLEGSSGIGEQFF.

The CDR3 protein is CASSGRTGVGDTQYF. In DNA, the CDR3 is TGCGCCAGCAGTGGAAGGACAGGGGTGGGCGATACGCAGTATTTT. The V and J genes are TRBV10-2 and TRBJ2-3; 9 bases are a match to TRBD1. With V trimmed by 4 bases and J by 6 bases, 8 bases remained unmatched. The V gene's germline CDR1 is WSHSY and CDR2 SAAADI. The CDR3 has 15 amino acids.

The chain combines TRBV11-2 with TRBJ2-7, with 8 bases matching TRBD2. Per the germline V gene, CDR1 is SGHAT and CDR2 is FQNNGV. Trimming at V came to 5 bases and at J to 0 bases, leaving 15 bases not matched to a gene. The CDR3 contains 18 residues. In nucleotides, the CDR3 is TGTGCCAGCAGCCGGACCGGGACTAGGGGTTTAATCTCCTACGAGCAGTACTTC. This encodes CASSRTGTRGLISYEQYF.

This clone was observed a single time. This sequence joins TRBV30 and TRBJ1-1, with TRBD1 as a possible D gene (5 bases). V lost 2 bases and J lost 7, with 8 bases in between. This CDR3 spans 11 amino acids. The germline CDR1 and CDR2 sequences are GTSNPN and SVGIG (reference sequence). For the CDR3, the DNA is TGTGCCTGGAGTAGGGGACTTGAAGCTTTCTTT. Its protein product is CAWSRGLEAFF.

The chain is built from TRBV15 and TRBJ2-3; 9 bases match TRBD2. The CDR3 is 18 amino acids. Germline V gives CDR1 LNHNV, CDR2 YYDKDF (reference sequence). The V gene end was trimmed by 0 bases and the J gene end by 5 bases; junction bases not matched to a gene: 12. The CDR3: CATSRDLAGGRGLDTQYF. The CDR3 DNA reads as TGTGCCACCAGCAGAGATCTCGCGGGCGGGAGGGGGTTAGATACGCAGTATTTT.

The chain links TRBV6-5 to TRBJ2-1, with 7 bases aligning to TRBD2. CDR1 MNHEY and CDR2 SVGAGI come from the germline V gene. This CDR3 is 14 amino acids long. The V gene end was trimmed by 8 bases and the J gene end by 5 bases; junction bases not matched to a gene: 9. Here the CDR3 reads CASRREFGNNEQFF. The CDR3, as DNA: TGTGCCAGCCGGCGGGAGTTTGGAAACAATGAGCAGTTCTTC.